This TCR beta chain was documented in a study of blood T cell repertoires in COVID-19. Study-level information: Samples came from the United States, Italy and Spain, spanning acute and convalescent COVID-19. Sources were T cells, B-cell-depleted T cells, or PBMCs; the material itself was cDNA or gDNA.

In the authors' workflow: By means of reference gene primer amplification, nucleated cell counts were estimated. The protocol was immunoSEQ multiplex PCR, while the TCRdb copy is restricted to in-frame clones and leaves out a portion. V and J calls and clone size are copied from that table; D and trimming were computed from the DNA. The sample includes about 250,000 clones, 75% to 85% of them seen just once. V was cut by 7 bases and J by 0 bases, with 14 bases left in between. The CDR3 extends over 14 amino acids. Germline-derived CDR1 and CDR2 are SQVTM and ANQGSEA. The rearrangement links TRBV29-1 to TRBJ2-3; a possible D gene is TRBD2 (5 bases). The clonotype originates from a woman between 65 and 79 years old with acute or convalescent COVID-19. Sequenced sample: peripheral blood. CDR3 DNA sequence: TGCAGCGCATTAGCGATATCTAGCACAGATACGCAGTATTTT. This translates into CSALAISSTDTQYF.